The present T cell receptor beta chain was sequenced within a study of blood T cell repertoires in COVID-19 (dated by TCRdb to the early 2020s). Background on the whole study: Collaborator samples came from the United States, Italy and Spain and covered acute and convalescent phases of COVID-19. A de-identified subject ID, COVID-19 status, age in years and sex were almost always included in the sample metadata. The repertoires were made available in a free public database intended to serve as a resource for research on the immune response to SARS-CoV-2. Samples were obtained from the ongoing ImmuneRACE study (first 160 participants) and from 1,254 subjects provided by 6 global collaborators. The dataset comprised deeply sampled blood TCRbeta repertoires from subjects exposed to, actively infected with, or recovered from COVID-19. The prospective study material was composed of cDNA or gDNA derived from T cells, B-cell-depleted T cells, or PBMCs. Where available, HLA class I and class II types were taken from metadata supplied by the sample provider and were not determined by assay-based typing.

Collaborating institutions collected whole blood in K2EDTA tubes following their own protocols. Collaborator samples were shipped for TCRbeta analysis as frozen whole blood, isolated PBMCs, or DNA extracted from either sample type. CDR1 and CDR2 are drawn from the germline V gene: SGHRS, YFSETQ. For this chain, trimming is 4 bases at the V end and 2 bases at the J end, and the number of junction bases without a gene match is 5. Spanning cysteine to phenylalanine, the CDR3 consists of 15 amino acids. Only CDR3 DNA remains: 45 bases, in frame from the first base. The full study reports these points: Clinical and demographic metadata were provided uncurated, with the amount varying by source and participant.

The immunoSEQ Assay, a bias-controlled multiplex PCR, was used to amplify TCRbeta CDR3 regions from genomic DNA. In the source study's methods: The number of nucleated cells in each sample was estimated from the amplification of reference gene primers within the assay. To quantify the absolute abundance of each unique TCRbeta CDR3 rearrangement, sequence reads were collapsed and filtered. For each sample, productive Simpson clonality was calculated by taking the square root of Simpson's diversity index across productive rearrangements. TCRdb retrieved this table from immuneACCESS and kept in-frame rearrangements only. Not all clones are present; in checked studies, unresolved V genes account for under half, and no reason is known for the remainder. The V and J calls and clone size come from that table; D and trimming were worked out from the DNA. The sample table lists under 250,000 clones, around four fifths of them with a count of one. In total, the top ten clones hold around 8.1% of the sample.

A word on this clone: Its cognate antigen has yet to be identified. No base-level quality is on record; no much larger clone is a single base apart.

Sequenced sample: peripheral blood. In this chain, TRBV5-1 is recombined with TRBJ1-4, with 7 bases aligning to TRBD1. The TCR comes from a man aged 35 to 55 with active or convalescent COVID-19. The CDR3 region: CASSTTGETNEKLFF. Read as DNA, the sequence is TGCGCCAGCAGCACAACAGGGGAGACTAATGAAAAACTGTTTTTT. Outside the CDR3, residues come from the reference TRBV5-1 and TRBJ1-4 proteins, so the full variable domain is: KAGVTQTPRYLIKTRGQQVTLSCSPISGHRSVSWYQQTPGQGLQFLFEYFSETQRNKGNFPGRFSGRQFSNSRSEMNVSTLELGDSALYLCASSTTGETNEKLFFGSGTQLSVL.